The following is a TCR beta chain sequence with its context. Its antigen is not known. PCR used 60 Vbeta primers and 13 Jbeta primers. The authors' processing: In a later analysis, of tens of millions of unique beta chains, about 11 million appeared in at least two donors. Libraries were prepared by immunoSEQ multiplex PCR; TCRdb keeps only in-frame clonotypes and omits some of them. V and J calls and clone size are those listed in that table; D and trimming were worked out from the DNA. The data show about 190,000 clones, around 86% seen once. These data originate in a study of cytomegalovirus exposure and HLA in healthy donors. Germline values: CDR1 MNHNS, CDR2 SASEGT. V trimming: 3 bases; J trimming: 4 bases; junction bases outside the gene matches: 10. This CDR3 comprises 17 residues. Whole-study results and caveats: With further analysis later on, most CMV-associated TCR beta chains appeared HLA-restricted. The study reported that TCR beta sequences accurately predicted HLA-A and HLA-B alleles in most subjects. Researchers catalogued approximately 160 TCR beta chains as cytomegalovirus-associated.

The chain employs TRBV6-1 and TRBJ2-3; 10 positions match TRBD2. Sequencing was done on a sample of PBMCs. The sequence came from a woman younger than 30 in good health and CMV-seronegative. The CDR3 loop reads CASSELIAGGPADTQYF. CDR3 DNA: TGTGCCAGCAGTGAGTTAATAGCGGGGGGCCCCGCAGATACGCAGTATTTT.